This T cell receptor beta chain appears in the sequencing data of a study of blood T cell repertoires in COVID-19. Across the whole study: Researchers got acute and convalescent COVID-19 samples from the United States, Italy and Spain.

V lost 0 bases to trimming and J lost 0 bases; unmatched junction nucleotides: 4. The CDR3 is made up of 17 amino acids. Germline CDR1 LGHNA, CDR2 YSLEER. Profiling relied on immunoSEQ multiplex PCR, and the TCRdb table lists in-frame clones only, not all of them. The table includes more than 150,000 clones, 80% to 90% detected once. Two consecutive negative NP/OP PCR tests, clearance, or resolved symptoms defined Cohort 3 recovery. This receptor was identified in a man aged 40-49 years who had recovered from COVID-19. The V and J genes are TRBV4-3 and TRBJ2-4; TRBD2 matches at 8 bases. The sample comprised PBMCs or T cells enriched from blood (not recorded which). Here the CDR3 DNA reads TGCGCCAGCAGCCAAGATCCTAGCGGGCAAGCCAAAAACATTCAGTACTTC. This codes for CASSQDPSGQAKNIQYF.